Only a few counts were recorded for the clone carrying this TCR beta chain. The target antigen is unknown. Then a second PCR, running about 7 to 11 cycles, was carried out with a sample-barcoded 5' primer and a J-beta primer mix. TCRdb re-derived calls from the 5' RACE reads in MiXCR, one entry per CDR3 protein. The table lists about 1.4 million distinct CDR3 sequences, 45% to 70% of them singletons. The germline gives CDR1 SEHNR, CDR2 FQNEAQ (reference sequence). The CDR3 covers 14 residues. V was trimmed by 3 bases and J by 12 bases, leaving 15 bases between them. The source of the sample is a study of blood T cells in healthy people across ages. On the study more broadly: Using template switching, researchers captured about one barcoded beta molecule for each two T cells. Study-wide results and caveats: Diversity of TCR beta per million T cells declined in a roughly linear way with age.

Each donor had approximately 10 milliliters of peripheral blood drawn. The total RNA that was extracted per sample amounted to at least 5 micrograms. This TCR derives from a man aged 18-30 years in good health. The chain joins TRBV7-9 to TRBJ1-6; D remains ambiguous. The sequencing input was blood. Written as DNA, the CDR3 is TGTGCCAGCAGCTTGGGTCAGCCTGAGGTACCCCTCCACTTT. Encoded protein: CASSLGQPEVPLHF.